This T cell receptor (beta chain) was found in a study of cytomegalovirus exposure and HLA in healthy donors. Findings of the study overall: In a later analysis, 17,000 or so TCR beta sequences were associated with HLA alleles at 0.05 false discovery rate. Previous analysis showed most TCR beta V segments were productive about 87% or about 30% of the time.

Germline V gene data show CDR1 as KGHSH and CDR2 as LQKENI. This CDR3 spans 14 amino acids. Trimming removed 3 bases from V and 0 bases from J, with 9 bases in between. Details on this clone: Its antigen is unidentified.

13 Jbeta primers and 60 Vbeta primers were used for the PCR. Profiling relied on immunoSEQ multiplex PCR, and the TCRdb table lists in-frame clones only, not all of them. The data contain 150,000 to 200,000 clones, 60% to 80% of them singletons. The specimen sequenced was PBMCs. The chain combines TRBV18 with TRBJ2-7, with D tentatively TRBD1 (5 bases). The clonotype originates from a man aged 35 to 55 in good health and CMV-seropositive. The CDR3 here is CASSPYTGSYEQYF. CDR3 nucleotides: TGTGCCAGCTCACCGTATACAGGCTCCTACGAGCAGTACTTC.